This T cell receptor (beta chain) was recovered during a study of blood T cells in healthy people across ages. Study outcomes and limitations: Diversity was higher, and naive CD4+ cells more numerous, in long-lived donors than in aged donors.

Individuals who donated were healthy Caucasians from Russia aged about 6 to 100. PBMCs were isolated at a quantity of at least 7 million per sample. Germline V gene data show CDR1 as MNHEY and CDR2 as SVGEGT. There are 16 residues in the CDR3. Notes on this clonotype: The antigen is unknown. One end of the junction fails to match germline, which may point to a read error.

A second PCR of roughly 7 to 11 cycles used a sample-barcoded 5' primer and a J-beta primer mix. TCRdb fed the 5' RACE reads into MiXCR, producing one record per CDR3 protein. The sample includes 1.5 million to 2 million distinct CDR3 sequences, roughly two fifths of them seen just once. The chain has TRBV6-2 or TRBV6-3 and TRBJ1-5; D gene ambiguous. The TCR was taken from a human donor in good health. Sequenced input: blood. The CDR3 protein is CASSYDGRNSDQPQHF. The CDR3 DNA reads TGTGCCAGCAGTTACGACGGACGGAATAGCGATCAGCCCCAGCATTTT.